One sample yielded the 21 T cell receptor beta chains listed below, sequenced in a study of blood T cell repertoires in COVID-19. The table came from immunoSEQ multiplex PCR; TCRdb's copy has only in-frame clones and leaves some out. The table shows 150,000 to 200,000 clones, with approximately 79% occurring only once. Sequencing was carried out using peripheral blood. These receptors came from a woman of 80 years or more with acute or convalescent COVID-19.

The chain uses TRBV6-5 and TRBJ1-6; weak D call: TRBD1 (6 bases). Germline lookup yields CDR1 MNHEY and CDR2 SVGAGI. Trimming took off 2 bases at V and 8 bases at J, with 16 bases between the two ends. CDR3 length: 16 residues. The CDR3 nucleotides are TGTGCCAGCAGTTACACAACTCAGGGGTCGGATTCACCCCTCCACTTT. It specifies CASSYTTQGSDSPLHF.

CDR3 in DNA: TGTGCCAGCTCACCCGGGACTAGAGGGAGCGGGACCGGGGAGCTGTTTTTT. Its protein product is CASSPGTRGSGTGELFF. This rearrangement joins TRBV18 to TRBJ2-2; 8 positions match TRBD2. The CDR3 runs to 17 residues. The V and J ends lost 3 bases and 5 bases, in that order; junction bases with no gene match: 11. Germline CDR1 is KGHSH and CDR2 is LQKENI.

The CDR3 DNA is TGCGCCAGCAGCCCCGTAGCTAACTATGGCTACACCTTC. Translating it yields CASSPVANYGYTF. The chain carries TRBV4-3 and TRBJ1-2; D gene unclear. Germline CDR1 is LGHNA and CDR2 is YSLEER. Trimming stripped 4 bases from V and 0 bases from J, with 6 bases between. The CDR3 contains 13 residues.

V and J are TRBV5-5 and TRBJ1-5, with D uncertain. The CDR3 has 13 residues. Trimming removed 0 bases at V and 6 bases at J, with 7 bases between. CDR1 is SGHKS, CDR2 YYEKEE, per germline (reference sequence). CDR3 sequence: CASSLGLGQPQHF. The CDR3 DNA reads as TGTGCCAGCAGCTTGGGCCTCGGTCAGCCCCAGCATTTT.

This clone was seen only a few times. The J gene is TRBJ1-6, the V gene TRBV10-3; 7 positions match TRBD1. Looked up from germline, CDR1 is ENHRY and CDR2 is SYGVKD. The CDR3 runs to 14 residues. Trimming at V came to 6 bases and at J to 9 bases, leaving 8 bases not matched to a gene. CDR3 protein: CAIRLTGEGSPLHF. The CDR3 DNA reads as TGTGCCATCAGACTCACAGGGGAAGGTTCACCCCTCCACTTT.

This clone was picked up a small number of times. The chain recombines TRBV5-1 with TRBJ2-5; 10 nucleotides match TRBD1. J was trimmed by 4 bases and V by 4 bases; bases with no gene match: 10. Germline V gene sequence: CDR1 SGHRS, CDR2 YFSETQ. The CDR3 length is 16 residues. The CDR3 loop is CASSPYRTGGGETQYF. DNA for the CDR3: TGCGCCAGCAGCCCATATAGGACAGGGGGAGGAGAGACCCAGTACTTC.

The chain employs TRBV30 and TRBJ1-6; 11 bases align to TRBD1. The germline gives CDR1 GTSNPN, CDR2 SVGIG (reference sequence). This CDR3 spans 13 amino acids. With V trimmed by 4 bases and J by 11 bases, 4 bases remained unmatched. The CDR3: CAWMGQGVPPLHF. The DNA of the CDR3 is TGTGCCTGGATGGGACAGGGGGTTCCACCCCTCCACTTT.

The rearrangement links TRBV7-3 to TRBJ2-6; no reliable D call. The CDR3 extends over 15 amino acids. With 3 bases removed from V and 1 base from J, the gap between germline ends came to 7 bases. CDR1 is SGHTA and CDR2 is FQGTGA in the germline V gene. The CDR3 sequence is CASSFGQSGANVLTF. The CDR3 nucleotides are TGTGCCAGCAGCTTTGGGCAGTCTGGGGCCAACGTCCTGACTTTC.

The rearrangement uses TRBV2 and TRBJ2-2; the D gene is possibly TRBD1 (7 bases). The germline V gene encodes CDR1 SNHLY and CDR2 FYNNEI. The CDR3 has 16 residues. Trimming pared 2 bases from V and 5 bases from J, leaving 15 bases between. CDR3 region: CASSEQGEVWTGELFF. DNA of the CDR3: TGTGCCAGCAGTGAACAGGGGGAGGTCTGGACCGGGGAGCTGTTTTTT.

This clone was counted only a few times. The CDR3, as DNA: TGTGCCAGCAGTGAAGGGCTAGCGAGCACAGATACGCAGTATTTT. Protein product: CASSEGLASTDTQYF. This rearrangement joins TRBV2 to TRBJ2-3, with a tentative D call TRBD2 (6 bases). The V end lost 1 base, the J end lost 0 bases, and 8 bases lay between the germline ends. CDR1 and CDR2 from the germline V gene are SNHLY and FYNNEI. This CDR3 is built from 15 residues.

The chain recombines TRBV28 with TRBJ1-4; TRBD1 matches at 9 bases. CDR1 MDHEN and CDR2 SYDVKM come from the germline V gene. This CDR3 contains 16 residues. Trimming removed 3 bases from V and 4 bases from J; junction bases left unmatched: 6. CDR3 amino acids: CASSLPPGQGNEKLFF. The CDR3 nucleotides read TGTGCCAGCAGTTTGCCTCCGGGACAGGGTAATGAAAAACTGTTTTTT.

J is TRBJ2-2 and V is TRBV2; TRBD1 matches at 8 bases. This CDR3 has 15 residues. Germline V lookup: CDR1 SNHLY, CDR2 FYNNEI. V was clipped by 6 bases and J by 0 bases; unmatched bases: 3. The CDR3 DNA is TGTGCCAGCAGCCCGGGACAGGCGAACACCGGGGAGCTGTTTTTT. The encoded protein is CASSPGQANTGELFF. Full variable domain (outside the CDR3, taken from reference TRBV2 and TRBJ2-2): EPEVTQTPSHQVTQMGQEVILRCVPISNHLYFYWYRQILGQKVEFLVSFYNNEISEKSEIFDDQFSVERPDGSNFTLKIRSTKLEDSAMYFCASSPGQANTGELFFGEGSRLTVL.

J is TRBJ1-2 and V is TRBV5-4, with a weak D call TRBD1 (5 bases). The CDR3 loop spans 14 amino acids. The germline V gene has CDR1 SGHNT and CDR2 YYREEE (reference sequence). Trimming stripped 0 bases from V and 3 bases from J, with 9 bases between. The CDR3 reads CASSLGGAYYGYTF. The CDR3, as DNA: TGTGCCAGCAGCTTGGGTGGGGCTTACTATGGCTACACCTTC. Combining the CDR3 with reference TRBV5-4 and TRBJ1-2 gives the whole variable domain ETGVTQSPTHLIKTRGQQVTLRCSSQSGHNTVSWYQQALGQGPQFIFQYYREEENGRGNFPPRFSGLQFPNYSSELNVNALELDDSALYLCASSLGGAYYGYTFGSGTRLTVV.

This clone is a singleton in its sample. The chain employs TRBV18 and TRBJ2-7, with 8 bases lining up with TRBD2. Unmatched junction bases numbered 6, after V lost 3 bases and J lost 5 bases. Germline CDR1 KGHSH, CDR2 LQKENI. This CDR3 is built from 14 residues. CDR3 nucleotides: TGTGCCAGCTCACCTCCAGCGGGAGTTAACGAGCAGTACTTC. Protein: CASSPPAGVNEQYF.

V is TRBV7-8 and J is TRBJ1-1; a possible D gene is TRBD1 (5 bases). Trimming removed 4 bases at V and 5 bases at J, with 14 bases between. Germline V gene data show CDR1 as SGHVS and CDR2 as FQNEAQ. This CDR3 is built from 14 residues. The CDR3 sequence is CASSSQGVGTEAFF. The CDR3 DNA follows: TGTGCCAGCAGCTCCCAGGGTGTAGGAACTGAAGCTTTCTTT.

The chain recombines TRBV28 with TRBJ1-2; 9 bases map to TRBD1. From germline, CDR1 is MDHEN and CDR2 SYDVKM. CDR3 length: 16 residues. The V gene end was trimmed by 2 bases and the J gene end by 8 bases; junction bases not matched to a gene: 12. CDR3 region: CASSLRVGTGYFGYTF. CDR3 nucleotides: TGTGCCAGCAGTTTAAGGGTCGGGACAGGGTATTTCGGCTACACCTTC.

The CDR3 bases are TGTGCCAGCAGCTTAGGGGGGCTAGCGGGACACAATGAGCAGTTCTTC. Its translation is CASSLGGLAGHNEQFF. J is TRBJ2-1 and V is TRBV7-2; 9 bases align to TRBD2. Trimming at V came to 1 base and at J to 5 bases, leaving 6 bases not matched to a gene. CDR1 and CDR2 (germline): SGHTA, FQGNSA. This CDR3 contains 16 residues.

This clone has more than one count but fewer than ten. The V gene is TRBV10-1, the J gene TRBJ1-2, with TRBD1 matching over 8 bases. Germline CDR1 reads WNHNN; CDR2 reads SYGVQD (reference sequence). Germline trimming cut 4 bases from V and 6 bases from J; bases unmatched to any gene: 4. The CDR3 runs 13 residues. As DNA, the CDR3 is TGCGCCAGCAGTGCTCAACAGGGGGATGGCTACACCTTC. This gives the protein CASSAQQGDGYTF.

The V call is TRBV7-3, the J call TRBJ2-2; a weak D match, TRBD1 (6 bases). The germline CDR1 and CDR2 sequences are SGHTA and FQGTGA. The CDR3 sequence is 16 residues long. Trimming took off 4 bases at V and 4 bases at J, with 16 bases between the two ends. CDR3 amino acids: CASSSGAGSTTGELFF. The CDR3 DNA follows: TGTGCCAGCAGCTCAGGGGCAGGGTCGACCACCGGGGAGCTGTTTTTT. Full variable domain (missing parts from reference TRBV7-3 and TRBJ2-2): GAGVSQTPSNKVTEKGKYVELRCDPISGHTALYWYRQSLGQGPEFLIYFQGTGAADDSGLPNDRFFAVRPEGSVSTLKIQRTERGDSAVYLCASSSGAGSTTGELFFGEGSRLTVL.

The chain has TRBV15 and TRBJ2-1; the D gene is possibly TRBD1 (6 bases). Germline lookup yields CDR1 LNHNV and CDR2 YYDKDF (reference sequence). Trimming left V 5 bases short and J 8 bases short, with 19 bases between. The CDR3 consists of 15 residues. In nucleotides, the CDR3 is TGTGCCACCAGCCCGTCAGGGGTAAGGGGCGATGAGCAGTTCTTC. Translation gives CATSPSGVRGDEQFF.

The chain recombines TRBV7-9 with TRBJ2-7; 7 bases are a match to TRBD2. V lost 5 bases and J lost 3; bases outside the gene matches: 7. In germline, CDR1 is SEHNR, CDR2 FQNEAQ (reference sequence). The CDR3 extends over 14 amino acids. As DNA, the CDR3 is TGTGCCAGCAGCCCCGGGACGGGAGGCTACGAGCAGTACTTC. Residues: CASSPGTGGYEQYF.